Presented here are 32 T cell receptor beta chains from one specimen sequenced in a study of T cells in Graves' hyperthyroidism and ophthalmopathy. RNA transcripts served as the template for amplifying TCR beta CDR3 regions. The primer set for the first-round RT-PCR of the TCR CDR3 was HTBI. TCRdb redid the calling of the multiplex PCR reads with MiXCR, one entry per CDR3 protein. Among over 250,000 distinct CDR3 sequences listed, approximately 15% were seen once. The sequencing input was blood. All receptors come from a woman in her thirties or forties with Graves' ophthalmopathy.

The rearrangement joins TRBV20-1 to TRBJ1-4; 7 bases are shared with TRBD1. This CDR3 has 16 amino acids. Germline CDR1 and CDR2: DFQATT and SNEGSKA (reference sequence). V shed 0 bases, J shed 2 bases, and the junction held 6 bases outside the gene matches. CDR3 residues: CSARDYPGGTNEKLFF. The CDR3 DNA is TGCAGTGCTAGAGATTACCCAGGGGGTACTAATGAAAAACTGTTTTTT.

This clonotype was picked up a small number of times. The chain recombines TRBV11-2 with TRBJ2-2; 13 nucleotides align to TRBD2. Germline V lookup: CDR1 SGHAT, CDR2 FQNNGV. The CDR3 is 22 residues long. The trim removed 5 bases at V and 7 bases at J, leaving 25 bases unmatched. The CDR3 sequence is CASSLKPTPGLAGSGPFGELFF. CDR3 DNA: TGTGCCAGCAGCCTAAAACCGACGCCGGGACTAGCGGGGTCAGGGCCCTTCGGGGAGCTGTTTTTT.

In this sample, this clonotype turned up many times. The J gene is TRBJ1-5, the V gene TRBV27; 8 bases map to TRBD1. CDR3 length: 14 amino acids. With V trimmed by 5 bases and J by 5 bases, 5 bases remained unmatched. Looked up from germline, CDR1 is MNHEY and CDR2 is SMNVEV (reference sequence). DNA for the CDR3: TGTGCCAGCAGTGCGGACAGGGTCTATCAGCCCCAGCATTTT. The encoded protein is CASSADRVYQPQHF.

This clonotype occurred many times. The V call is TRBV7-8, the J call TRBJ2-2; tentative D call: TRBD2 (5 bases). This CDR3 contains 15 residues. Germline CDR1 reads SGHVS; CDR2 reads FQNEAQ. Trimming stripped 5 bases from V and 5 bases from J, with 15 bases between. The CDR3 sequence: CASSPQFRGTGELFF. Here the CDR3 DNA reads TGTGCCAGCAGCCCACAGTTTAGAGGGACCGGGGAGCTGTTTTTT.

This clonotype was seen ten or more times. V is TRBV28 and J is TRBJ1-1, with TRBD1 matching 7 bases. The CDR3 is 13 amino acids. Germline values: CDR1 MDHEN, CDR2 SYDVKM. CDR3 protein: CANRGAGNTEAFF. As DNA, the CDR3 is TGTGCGAACAGGGGTGCCGGGAACACTGAAGCTTTCTTT.

This clonotype occurred many times. This sequence joins TRBV20-1 and TRBJ2-1, with D perhaps matching TRBD1 (5 bases). V was cut by 2 bases and J by 7 bases, with 9 bases left in between. CDR3 length: 12 amino acids. Germline V gene lookup returns CDR1 DFQATT and CDR2 SNEGSKA (reference sequence). For the CDR3, the DNA is TGCAGTGCTAGATCAGGGTGGAATGAGCAGTTCTTC. This encodes CSARSGWNEQFF.

This chain connects TRBV30 to TRBJ2-1; 10 nucleotides match TRBD2. CDR1 and CDR2 (germline): GTSNPN, SVGIG (reference sequence). The trim removed 1 base at V and 8 bases at J, leaving 2 bases unmatched. The CDR3 extends over 13 amino acids. DNA for the CDR3: TGTGCCTGGAGTGGAGCGGGAGGGCATGAGCAGTTCTTC. It yields the protein CAWSGAGGHEQFF.

The chain recombines TRBV24-1 with TRBJ2-1, with 12 bases fitting TRBD2. V lost 2 bases to trimming and J lost 8 bases; unmatched junction nucleotides: 15. Germline V lookup: CDR1 KGHDR, CDR2 SFDVKD. This CDR3 has 19 residues. The chain's CDR3 is CATSDSTGSSSGRADEQFF. The CDR3 nucleotides are TGTGCCACCAGTGATTCGACAGGGTCCTCTAGCGGGAGGGCCGATGAGCAGTTCTTC.

This clonotype was observed a single time. Being one base from a much bigger clone, this may be a read error. The chain couples TRBV3-1 to TRBJ2-7; tentatively, D is TRBD1 or TRBD2 (5 bases each). The CDR3 covers 12 residues. Germline CDR1 reads LGHDT; CDR2 reads YNNKEL (reference sequence). The CDR3 reads CASSRAGSEQCF. Written as DNA, the CDR3 is TGTGCCAGCAGCCGGGCAGGGAGCGAGCAGTGCTTC.

This clonotype was seen many times. This chain connects TRBV11-2 to TRBJ1-2, with a possible D match to TRBD1 (5 bases). Looked up from germline, CDR1 is SGHAT and CDR2 is FQNNGV. The CDR3 is 14 amino acids. With 5 bases removed from V and 6 bases from J, the gap between germline ends came to 16 bases. The CDR3 coding sequence is TGTGCCAGCAGCCAGGGAACCGTTCTGCATGGCTACACCTTC. Amino acids: CASSQGTVLHGYTF. Full variable domain (outside the CDR3, taken from reference TRBV11-2 and TRBJ1-2): EAGVAQSPRYKIIEKRQSVAFWCNPISGHATLYWYQQILGQGPKLLIQFQNNGVVDDSQLPKDRFSAERLKGVDSTLKIQPAKLEDSAVYLCASSQGTVLHGYTFGSGTRLTVV.

The J gene is TRBJ1-1, the V gene TRBV5-6; the D is unclear. The CDR3 is 16 amino acids. Trimming removed 2 bases from V and 0 bases from J, with 14 bases in between. Germline values: CDR1 SGHDT, CDR2 YYEEEE. Written as DNA, the CDR3 is TGTGCCAGCAGCTTTGCAGAAATAGACTTGAACACTGAAGCTTTCTTT. Its protein is CASSFAEIDLNTEAFF.

This clonotype was detected only a few times. The rearrangement links TRBV12-3 or TRBV12-4 to TRBJ1-1, with D uncertain. Trimming took off 2 bases at V and 0 bases at J, with 10 bases between the two ends. This CDR3 is 15 amino acids long. This CDR3 reads CASSLIGGLNTEAFF. The CDR3 DNA reads TGTGCCAGCAGTTTAATTGGCGGTCTGAACACTGAAGCTTTCTTT.

This clonotype was counted ten times or more. V gene TRBV5-1 combines with J gene TRBJ1-1; no definite D call. V shed 4 bases and J shed 3 bases, with 10 bases lying between them. The length of the CDR3 is 13 residues. Germline-derived CDR1 and CDR2 are SGHRS and YFSETQ. The CDR3 reads CASSLTSDTEAFF. The DNA of the CDR3 is TGCGCCAGCAGCCTGACATCCGACACTGAAGCTTTCTTT.

This clonotype was counted between two and nine times. The rearrangement uses TRBV5-1 and TRBJ1-2, with D perhaps matching TRBD1 (6 bases). V was clipped by 4 bases and J by 0 bases, with 10 bases between them. Germline-derived CDR1 and CDR2 are SGHRS and YFSETQ. The CDR3 length is 14 residues. CDR3 residues: CASSLGTTNYGYTF. The CDR3 DNA follows: TGCGCCAGCAGCCTCGGGACAACTAACTATGGCTACACCTTC.

There are many counts of this clonotype. The genes are TRBV20-1 and TRBJ2-1; 11 bases map to TRBD2. From germline, CDR1 is DFQATT and CDR2 SNEGSKA (reference sequence). Trimming cost V 4 bases and J 2 bases; bases outside gene matches: 7. The CDR3 has 16 amino acids. CDR3 in amino acids: CSATLTSGAAYNEQFF. CDR3 nucleotides: TGCAGTGCTACCTTGACTAGCGGGGCTGCCTACAATGAGCAGTTCTTC.

This clonotype was seen only a few times. V usage is TRBV5-1 and J usage is TRBJ2-3; a possible D gene is TRBD2 (6 bases). The V gene lost 5 bases and the J gene lost 1 base, with 14 bases spanning the gap. Germline CDR1 is SGHRS and CDR2 is YFSETQ. This CDR3 has 15 residues. The CDR3 here is CASRSREVGTDTQYF. The CDR3 DNA is TGCGCCAGCAGATCCAGGGAGGTAGGCACAGATACGCAGTATTTT.

Ten or more counts support this clonotype. The chain combines TRBV2 with TRBJ1-6; 8 bases are a match to TRBD1. The J segment lost 3 bases and the V segment lost 5 bases, leaving 6 bases of the junction unmatched. This CDR3 spans 16 amino acids. CDR1 and CDR2 from the germline V gene are SNHLY and FYNNEI. In nucleotides, the CDR3 is TGTGCCAGCAGTCTTTACGGACAGGGCTATAATTCACCCCTCCACTTT. Amino acid sequence: CASSLYGQGYNSPLHF.

The table lists this clonotype with many counts. The chain has TRBV11-3 and TRBJ1-2; TRBD1 agrees at 7 bases. Germline lookup yields CDR1 SGHNT and CDR2 YENEEA. There are 13 residues in the CDR3. The junction had 8 bases not matched to a gene; V was cut back by 6 bases and J by 7 bases. CDR3 region: CASRRQGGGGYTF. The CDR3 coding sequence is TGTGCCAGCAGGCGACAGGGCGGAGGTGGCTACACCTTC.

This clonotype has just a few counts. The chain couples TRBV28 to TRBJ2-1; 11 positions match TRBD2. The CDR3 is made up of 15 amino acids. After removal of 7 bases from V and 12 bases from J, the junction contained 14 bases not matched to a gene. Germline V gene lookup returns CDR1 MDHEN and CDR2 SYDVKM. In nucleotides, the CDR3 is TGTGCCAGCATACCACCGGGACTAGCGGCCGGGGGGCAGTTCTTC. The encoded protein is CASIPPGLAAGGQFF.

The table lists this clonotype with a few counts. The chain carries TRBV3-1 and TRBJ1-1; maybe TRBD1 (6 bases). Trimming removed 6 bases from V and 0 bases from J, with 14 bases in between. Germline V gene sequence: CDR1 LGHDT, CDR2 YNNKEL (reference sequence). The CDR3 length is 15 residues. CDR3 sequence reads: CASRPTGMMNTEAFF. The CDR3 DNA reads as TGTGCCAGCAGGCCCACAGGGATGATGAACACTGAAGCTTTCTTT.

This clonotype was counted between two and nine times. V is TRBV7-9 and J is TRBJ2-3; 8 bases agree with TRBD2. J was trimmed by 6 bases and V by 5 bases; bases with no gene match: 10. From germline, CDR1 is SEHNR and CDR2 FQNEAQ (reference sequence). This CDR3 is 15 amino acids long. In DNA form, the CDR3 reads TGTGCCAGCAGCCCGCCGGGACTAGTTAGTGATACGCAGTATTTT. Translation: CASSPPGLVSDTQYF.

This clonotype has ten or more counts. V usage is TRBV28 and J usage is TRBJ1-6; 8 bases fit TRBD1. Germline-derived CDR1 and CDR2 are MDHEN and SYDVKM. V shed 6 bases and J 7 bases; nucleotides not matched to a gene: 8. This CDR3 comprises 15 residues. This CDR3 reads CASSRRTGTNSPLHF. As DNA, the CDR3 is TGTGCCAGCAGCCGGCGGACAGGGACGAATTCACCCCTCCACTTT.

This clonotype was detected many times. The V gene is TRBV27, the J gene TRBJ2-2; 8 nucleotides agree with TRBD2. The ends lost 6 bases at V and 1 base at J; junction bases unmatched: 4. The CDR3 is made up of 15 amino acids. Germline V gene sequence: CDR1 MNHEY, CDR2 SMNVEV (reference sequence). The CDR3 loop is CASRPTSGNTGELFF. The CDR3, as DNA: TGTGCCAGCAGGCCTACTAGCGGGAACACCGGGGAGCTGTTTTTT.

The J gene is TRBJ1-5, the V gene TRBV4-1, with 7 positions matching TRBD1. The CDR3 runs 17 residues. Trimming removed 7 bases from V and 0 bases from J; junction bases left unmatched: 12. Per the germline V gene, CDR1 is MGHRA and CDR2 is YSYEKL. The CDR3 region has the DNA TGCGCCAGCACCCCGACAGGGTCGACCTATAGCAATCAGCCCCAGCATTTT. Protein sequence: CASTPTGSTYSNQPQHF.

This clonotype appeared many times. This chain joins TRBV28 and TRBJ2-7; 11 positions match TRBD2. The CDR3 consists of 15 residues. V trimming: 6 bases; J trimming: 0 bases; junction bases outside the gene matches: 4. Germline V lookup: CDR1 MDHEN, CDR2 SYDVKM. The CDR3 DNA reads TGTGCCAGCAGCACTAGCGGGAGCGTCTCCTACGAGCAGTACTTC. Translation: CASSTSGSVSYEQYF.

Many counts were recorded for this clonotype. J is TRBJ2-5 and V is TRBV20-1; 9 bases are a match to TRBD1. The CDR3 runs to 12 residues. V lost 5 bases, J lost 5 bases, and 3 bases stayed unmatched. CDR1 is DFQATT and CDR2 is SNEGSKA in the germline V gene (reference sequence). DNA for the CDR3: TGCAGTGCTGGACAGGGGACGGAGACCCAGTACTTC. Amino acids: CSAGQGTETQYF.

There are a few counts of this clonotype. V usage is TRBV5-1 and J usage is TRBJ2-5, with D possibly TRBD2 on 6 matching bases. With 5 bases removed from V and 5 bases from J, the gap between germline ends came to 16 bases. Germline V gives CDR1 SGHRS, CDR2 YFSETQ. The CDR3 is made up of 14 amino acids. Written as DNA, the CDR3 is TGCGCCAGCAGTGAGGGCGGAGGGGCGGAGACCCAGTACTTC. Residues: CASSEGGGAETQYF.

This clonotype was seen ten or more times. This chain uses TRBV27 with TRBJ1-1, with TRBD1 matching 7 bases. CDR3 length: 14 residues. The germline gives CDR1 MNHEY, CDR2 SMNVEV (reference sequence). V trimming: 0 bases; J trimming: 6 bases; junction bases outside the gene matches: 4. CDR3 protein: CASSLSRGGAEAFF. CDR3 in DNA: TGTGCCAGCAGTTTATCGAGAGGGGGCGCTGAAGCTTTCTTT.

Note on this clonotype: Being one base from a much bigger clone, this may be a read error. This rearrangement joins TRBV24-1 to TRBJ2-1; 8 bases are shared with TRBD2. This CDR3 has 18 amino acids. With 3 bases clipped from V and 5 bases from J, the junction kept 14 bases outside the gene matches. The germline V gene encodes CDR1 KGHDR and CDR2 SFDVKD. The CDR3 region is CATSDRGGSAAHDNEQFF. Written as DNA, the CDR3 is TGTGCCACCAGTGATCGGGGGGGTTCAGCGGCCCACGACAATGAGCAGTTCTTC.

Only a few counts were recorded for this clonotype. Relative to the germline gene, one junction end is altered; a read error may explain this. This rearrangement joins TRBV19 to TRBJ2-3; 10 positions agree with TRBD2. Germline CDR1 LNHDA, CDR2 SQIVND (reference sequence). This CDR3 has 17 residues. CDR3 sequence reads: CASSTGSGRTSTDTQYF. DNA of the CDR3: TGTGCCAGCAGTACGGGTAGCGGGAGGACAAGCACAGATACGCAGTATTTT.

V gene TRBV10-2 combines with J gene TRBJ2-3, with D possibly matching TRBD2 (7 bases). V lost 9 bases, J lost 2 bases, and 18 bases lay in between. CDR3 length: 15 residues. Per the germline V gene, CDR1 is WSHSY and CDR2 is SAAADI. CDR3 loop: CASWEEGGPTDTQYF. For the CDR3, the DNA is TGCGCCAGTTGGGAGGAGGGGGGGCCCACAGATACGCAGTATTTT.

This clonotype showed up just a few times. This chain links TRBV10-2 with TRBJ2-2, with 11 bases that match TRBD2. Trimming at V came to 3 bases and at J to 8 bases, leaving 5 bases not matched to a gene. This CDR3 has 15 amino acids. Germline V lookup: CDR1 WSHSY, CDR2 SAAADI. The CDR3 region has the DNA TGCGCCAGCAGTGATCTAGCGGGAGGATGGGGGGAGCTGTTTTTT. It yields the protein CASSDLAGGWGELFF.